A single sample gave rise to the 15 T cell receptor beta chains below, sequenced in a study of beta chain features in type 1 diabetes. cDNA synthesis used the whole RNA isolate, giving expressed TCRB sequences. Sequencing used immunoSEQ multiplex PCR; TCRdb keeps in-frame clones, though not all of them. This sample has 970,000 or so clones, with about a sixth found just once. Sequencing input: naive CD4+ T cells from blood. These receptors came from a young woman in good health.

A few counts support this clone. The rearrangement uses TRBV11-2 and TRBJ1-4, with 9 positions matching TRBD1. The CDR3 is made up of 16 amino acids. Germline loops: CDR1 SGHAT, CDR2 FQNNGV. Trimming cost V 4 bases and J 7 bases; bases outside gene matches: 10. In DNA form, the CDR3 reads TGTGCCAGCAGCTGGGGCCGGGACAGGGCTAGTGAAAAACTGTTTTTT. This encodes CASSWGRDRASEKLFF.

V is TRBV5-4 and J is TRBJ2-1; D is ambiguous. Trimming removed 4 bases from V and 0 bases from J, with 11 bases in between. The CDR3 sequence is 15 residues long. From germline, CDR1 is SGHNT and CDR2 YYREEE (reference sequence). CDR3 in amino acids: CASSVDPNSYNEQFF. The CDR3 DNA reads as TGTGCCAGCAGCGTTGACCCCAACTCCTACAATGAGCAGTTCTTC.

The CDR3, as DNA: TGTGCCAGCAGCCCTTCCGTCTACAATGAGCAGTTCTTC. Amino acid sequence: CASSPSVYNEQFF. The chain carries TRBV11-2 and TRBJ2-1, with no clear D. The germline V gene encodes CDR1 SGHAT and CDR2 FQNNGV. The V and J ends lost 5 bases and 3 bases respectively, with 8 bases between them. This CDR3 has 13 amino acids.

This clone occurred a few times. The gene calls are TRBV18 and TRBJ2-7; TRBD1 is a possible D gene (6 bases). This CDR3 has 15 amino acids. Germline V lookup: CDR1 KGHSH, CDR2 LQKENI. V was pared by 4 bases and J by 2 bases, with 15 bases between. CDR3 residues: CASSQLTGTTYEQYF. As DNA, the CDR3 is TGTGCCAGCTCACAATTGACAGGTACAACCTACGAGCAGTACTTC.

This clone was counted only a few times. This rearrangement joins TRBV6-1 to TRBJ2-6; D call uncertain. The germline gives CDR1 MNHNS, CDR2 SASEGT. The CDR3 is made up of 14 amino acids. With 7 bases removed from V and 0 bases from J, the gap between germline ends came to 7 bases. Here the CDR3 DNA reads TGTGCCAGCACACGGTACTCTGGGGCCAACGTCCTGACTTTC. It yields the protein CASTRYSGANVLTF.

This clone was observed a few times. The chain uses TRBV7-2 and TRBJ2-1, with TRBD1 matching 7 bases. The CDR3 spans 15 residues. The V gene's germline CDR1 is SGHTA and CDR2 FQGNSA. With 5 bases clipped from V and 2 bases from J, the junction kept 6 bases outside the gene matches. The CDR3 region has the DNA TGTGCCAGCAGCCTAGGACAGGCAGCCTACAATGAGCAGTTCTTC. The encoded protein is CASSLGQAAYNEQFF. Complete variable domain (other parts from reference TRBV7-2 and TRBJ2-1): GAGVSQSPSNKVTEKGKDVELRCDPISGHTALYWYRQSLGQGLEFLIYFQGNSAPDKSGLPSDRFSAERTGGSVSTLTIQRTQQEDSAVYLCASSLGQAAYNEQFFGPGTRLTVL.

The chain joins TRBV5-1 to TRBJ2-7; 10 bases map to TRBD1. Germline V gene data show CDR1 as SGHRS and CDR2 as YFSETQ. V was clipped by 4 bases and J by 2 bases; unmatched bases: 9. The CDR3 runs to 16 residues. The CDR3 nucleotides are TGCGCCAGCAGCAGCACCGGGACAGGGGTCCCCTACGAGCAGTACTTC. Translating gives CASSSTGTGVPYEQYF. The full variable domain, in which reference TRBV5-1 and TRBJ2-7 provide the parts outside the CDR3, is KAGVTQTPRYLIKTRGQQVTLSCSPISGHRSVSWYQQTPGQGLQFLFEYFSETQRNKGNFPGRFSGRQFSNSRSEMNVSTLELGDSALYLCASSSTGTGVPYEQYFGPGTRLTVT.

This rearrangement joins TRBV11-1 to TRBJ2-2, with D perhaps matching TRBD2 (6 bases). Germline V CDR1 and CDR2: SGHAT, FQDESV (reference sequence). The CDR3 length is 14 residues. Deletions cut 2 bases from V and 5 bases from J, with 9 bases between. In DNA, the CDR3 is TGTGCCAGCAGCTTATCGGGGAGGACCGGGGAGCTGTTTTTT. This gives the protein CASSLSGRTGELFF.

This clone was counted only a few times. V is TRBV10-3 and J is TRBJ2-3, with D uncertain. V shed 3 bases and J shed 5 bases, with 9 bases lying between them. In germline, CDR1 is ENHRY, CDR2 SYGVKD. The CDR3 extends over 13 amino acids. The CDR3: CAISDPGGDTQYF. The CDR3 DNA is TGTGCCATCAGTGATCCGGGTGGAGATACGCAGTATTTT.

The chain combines TRBV28 with TRBJ1-1, with 7 bases matching TRBD1. The J segment lost 1 base and the V segment lost 6 bases, leaving 5 bases of the junction unmatched. The CDR3 is made up of 14 amino acids. Per germline, CDR1 MDHEN and CDR2 SYDVKM. As DNA, the CDR3 is TGTGCCAGCAGGACAAAGGGGGCGAACACTGAAGCTTTCTTT. Protein product: CASRTKGANTEAFF.

Only a few counts were recorded for this clone. The chain uses TRBV11-2 and TRBJ2-2; no reliable D call. Trimming took 6 bases from V and 5 from J, leaving 10 bases between them. The germline CDR1 and CDR2 sequences are SGHAT and FQNNGV. The length of the CDR3 is 13 residues. The CDR3 here is CASSPYVTGELFF. The CDR3, as DNA: TGTGCCAGCAGTCCTTACGTTACCGGGGAGCTGTTTTTT.

The V gene is TRBV6-4, the J gene TRBJ2-1; D unclear. Germline V gene sequence: CDR1 MRHNA, CDR2 SNTAGT. The ends were cut back, 3 bases at V and 7 bases at J, with 10 bases in the middle. This CDR3 has 13 residues. Here the CDR3 reads CASSEYGWNEQFF. The CDR3 DNA follows: TGTGCCAGCAGTGAATATGGGTGGAATGAGCAGTTCTTC.

The CDR3 loop is CATSRHNGPRYTDTQYF. CDR3 sequence (DNA): TGTGCCACCAGCAGGCATAACGGCCCTAGATACACAGATACGCAGTATTTT. The chain employs TRBV15 and TRBJ2-3, with D hard to call. The ends were cut back, 3 bases at V and 2 bases at J, with 18 bases in the middle. The CDR3 loop spans 17 amino acids. Germline assignment: CDR1 LNHNV and CDR2 YYDKDF (reference sequence).

Of note for this clone: Within the sample, other DNA sequences also encode this same CDR3. The CDR3, as DNA: TGTGCCAGCAGCTTGAGCTCCTACGAGCAGTACTTC. It specifies CASSLSSYEQYF. The chain is built from TRBV7-3 and TRBJ2-7; D is unresolved. Germline V CDR1 and CDR2: SGHTA, FQGTGA. The CDR3 loop spans 12 amino acids. The V gene lost 3 bases and the J gene lost 0 bases, with 3 bases spanning the gap.

This chain uses TRBV28 with TRBJ1-2; D might be TRBD1 (5 bases). CDR1 MDHEN and CDR2 SYDVKM come from the germline V gene. V was cut by 8 bases and J by 5 bases, with 15 bases left in between. CDR3 length: 13 amino acids. The DNA of the CDR3 is TGTGCCAGCGGTACGGGGGTGGGATATGGCTACACCTTC. It is translated as CASGTGVGYGYTF.